The 27 T cell receptor beta chains below come from one sample, sequenced in a study of T cell changes during pregnancy in multiple sclerosis. The assay was immunoSEQ multiplex PCR, and TCRdb's table has in-frame clones only and misses some. The sample carries fewer than 50,000 clones, almost 95% recorded once. The sample was CD8+ T cells from peripheral blood mononuclear cells, taken in the third trimester of pregnancy. The source of these receptors is a female donor with multiple sclerosis, enrolled in a pregnancy study.

The table lists this clone with a count of one. The rearrangement joins TRBV7-8 to TRBJ1-5; 9 bases map to TRBD1. V lost 5 bases to trimming and J lost 5 bases; unmatched junction nucleotides: 4. Germline CDR1 is SGHVS and CDR2 is FQNEAQ. CDR3 length: 14 residues. The DNA of the CDR3 is TGTGCCAGCAGCACCTACAGGGGGCATCAGCCCCAGCATTTT. It yields the protein CASSTYRGHQPQHF.

The V and J genes are TRBV29-1 and TRBJ2-7; 9 nucleotides align to TRBD1. V was pared by 2 bases and J by 4 bases, with 6 bases of the junction left unmatched. Germline-derived CDR1 and CDR2 are SQVTM and ANQGSEA. CDR3 length equals 14 residues. DNA of the CDR3: TGCAGCGTTGAACAGCCGGGACAGGGTTACGAGCAGTACTTC. This translates into CSVEQPGQGYEQYF.

This chain links TRBV5-8 with TRBJ2-1; TRBD2 aligns across 8 bases. Germline CDR1 is SGHTS and CDR2 is YDEGEE. The CDR3 loop spans 15 amino acids. The V segment lost 2 bases and the J segment 4 bases; nucleotides outside the gene matches: 5. The CDR3 loop reads CASSLIAGSYNEQFF. Written as DNA, the CDR3 is TGTGCCAGCAGCTTAATAGCGGGATCTTACAATGAGCAGTTCTTC.

The chain is built from TRBV4-1 and TRBJ1-1; D might be TRBD1 (5 bases). Germline CDR1 reads MGHRA; CDR2 reads YSYEKL. The CDR3 extends over 15 amino acids. Trimming removed 3 bases at V and 4 bases at J, with 15 bases between. As DNA, the CDR3 is TGCGCCAGCAGCCATTCAGGGTTTTCGGTCACTGAAGCTTTCTTT. It specifies CASSHSGFSVTEAFF.

A word on this clone: The junction departs from the called germline gene at one end, perhaps through a read error. The rearrangement links TRBV9 to TRBJ1-5, with 7 bases lining up with TRBD1. Per the germline V gene, CDR1 is SGDLS and CDR2 is YYNGEE. The CDR3 has 13 residues. The CDR3 DNA reads TGTGCCGGCAGCGGACAGGCTGATCAGCCCCAGCATTTT. Its translation is CAGSGQADQPQHF.

This chain links TRBV9 with TRBJ2-1; TRBD1 agrees at 8 bases. The CDR3 extends over 15 amino acids. V was pared by 0 bases and J by 3 bases, with 2 bases of the junction left unmatched. The germline CDR1 and CDR2 sequences are SGDLS and YYNGEE. The CDR3 nucleotides are TGTGCCAGCAGCGTAGAACAGGGGGTCTACAATGAGCAGTTCTTC. Translating gives CASSVEQGVYNEQFF.

The chain employs TRBV4-2 and TRBJ2-5, with 11 bases identical to TRBD1. CDR1 is LGHNA and CDR2 is YNFKEQ in the germline V gene. V lost 1 base to trimming and J lost 5 bases; unmatched junction nucleotides: 3. CDR3 size: 15 residues. In DNA form, the CDR3 reads TGTGCCAGCAGCCAAGGGACAGGGGGCGCGGAGACCCAGTACTTC. Its translation: CASSQGTGGAETQYF.

The V and J genes are TRBV7-9 and TRBJ2-7; D not certain. The CDR3 runs to 13 residues. Germline loops: CDR1 SEHNR, CDR2 FQNEAQ (reference sequence). The germline V and J ends were trimmed by 2 bases and 0 bases, with 5 bases remaining between them. For the CDR3, the DNA is TGTGCCAGCAGCTTACCGAGCTCCTACGAGCAGTACTTC. Protein: CASSLPSSYEQYF.

This chain joins TRBV27 and TRBJ2-7, with 10 bases lining up with TRBD1. Germline lookup yields CDR1 MNHEY and CDR2 SMNVEV (reference sequence). The CDR3 is 15 amino acids. After removal of 2 bases from V and 5 bases from J, the junction contained 6 bases not matched to a gene. The CDR3: CASSLVTGGLDEQYF. CDR3 DNA sequence: TGTGCCAGCAGTTTAGTGACAGGGGGCCTGGACGAGCAGTACTTC.

The chain combines TRBV5-1 with TRBJ2-7; TRBD1 aligns across 10 bases. This CDR3 spans 13 amino acids. Germline-derived CDR1 and CDR2 are SGHRS and YFSETQ. V was clipped by 0 bases and J by 6 bases; unmatched bases: 0. This CDR3 reads CASSLGDRGEQYF. The CDR3 DNA reads as TGCGCCAGCAGCTTGGGGGACAGGGGCGAGCAGTACTTC.

V usage is TRBV10-2 and J usage is TRBJ2-7; tentative D call: TRBD2 (6 bases). The CDR3 spans 13 residues. V shed 9 bases and J shed 1 base, with 13 bases lying between them. Germline V lookup: CDR1 WSHSY, CDR2 SAAADI. CDR3 bases: TGCGCCAGTTCCGGGACTTTATCCTACGAGCAGTACTTC. It codes for CASSGTLSYEQYF.

The genes are TRBV6-6 and TRBJ2-1; D perhaps matches TRBD2 (5 bases). Germline values: CDR1 MNHNY, CDR2 SVGAGI (reference sequence). The CDR3 is 15 amino acids. Trimming stripped 8 bases from V and 5 bases from J, with 19 bases between. The CDR3 spells CASAKRVGADNEQFF. For the CDR3, the DNA is TGTGCCAGCGCTAAACGGGTGGGAGCGGACAATGAGCAGTTCTTC.

J is TRBJ2-7 and V is TRBV11-2; 8 bases match TRBD2. Germline CDR1 SGHAT, CDR2 FQNNGV. J was trimmed by 0 bases and V by 3 bases; bases with no gene match: 1. The CDR3 has 14 residues. In DNA form, the CDR3 reads TGTGCCAGCAGCTTCGGGGGGGCCTCCTACGAGCAGTACTTC. This codes for CASSFGGASYEQYF.

V is TRBV28 and J is TRBJ1-5, with TRBD1 identical over 12 bases. This CDR3 region has 15 residues. V shed 3 bases and J 5 bases; nucleotides not matched to a gene: 2. The germline V gene encodes CDR1 MDHEN and CDR2 SYDVKM. The CDR3 sequence: CASSLGQGAHQPQHF. The CDR3 DNA follows: TGTGCCAGCAGTTTGGGACAGGGGGCGCATCAGCCCCAGCATTTT.

The chain recombines TRBV23-1 with TRBJ2-7; 10 nucleotides agree with TRBD2. TRBV23-1 is marked as an open reading frame, function uncertain. This CDR3 has 18 residues. V dropped 4 bases and J dropped 6; count of bases not matched to a gene: 18. The CDR3 reads CASSPHPLTSGNDSEQYF. CDR3 nucleotide sequence: TGCGCCAGCAGTCCCCACCCCCTCACTAGCGGGAACGATTCCGAGCAGTACTTC.

This clone was recorded once. The V gene is TRBV20-1, the J gene TRBJ2-6; D gene ambiguous. This CDR3 region has 11 residues. Germline CDR1 DFQATT, CDR2 SNEGSKA (reference sequence). V lost 4 bases and J 10 bases, leaving 8 bases between the germline ends. The CDR3 reads CSAKYQNVLTF. CDR3 sequence (DNA): TGCAGTGCTAAGTATCAGAACGTCCTGACTTTC.

The chain employs TRBV7-2 and TRBJ1-4; weak D call: TRBD1 (5 bases). Trimming left V 2 bases short and J 4 bases short, with 17 bases between. The CDR3 loop spans 17 amino acids. Germline CDR1 reads SGHTA; CDR2 reads FQGNSA. The CDR3 DNA follows: TGTGCCAGCAGCTTATACCCCCGGGGAGGACATAATGAAAAACTGTTTTTT. Translation: CASSLYPRGGHNEKLFF. The whole variable domain, filled in from reference TRBV7-2 and TRBJ1-4, reads GAGVSQSPSNKVTEKGKDVELRCDPISGHTALYWYRQSLGQGLEFLIYFQGNSAPDKSGLPSDRFSAERTGGSVSTLTIQRTQQEDSAVYLCASSLYPRGGHNEKLFFGSGTQLSVL.

The rearrangement uses TRBV19 and TRBJ2-1; weak D call: TRBD2 (6 bases). In germline, CDR1 is LNHDA, CDR2 SQIVND (reference sequence). This CDR3 has 17 amino acids. Trimming stripped 3 bases from V and 4 bases from J, with 19 bases between. The CDR3: CASSIGSGRPPYNEQFF. DNA of the CDR3: TGTGCCAGTAGTATCGGTTCCGGGAGACCTCCTTACAATGAGCAGTTCTTC.

Here the CDR3 DNA reads TGTGCCAGTAGCCGATCGGACAGCCCGGATGAGCAGTTCTTC. The encoded protein is CASSRSDSPDEQFF. This rearrangement joins TRBV19 to TRBJ2-1; D is possibly TRBD1 (6 bases). The CDR3 covers 14 residues. CDR1 is LNHDA and CDR2 is SQIVND in the germline V gene (reference sequence). Trimming removed 6 bases from V and 8 bases from J, with 17 bases in between. Based on the CDR3 plus reference TRBV19 and TRBJ2-1, the full variable domain is DGGITQSPKYLFRKEGQNVTLSCEQNLNHDAMYWYRQDPGQGLRLIYYSQIVNDFQKGDIAEGYSVSREKKESFPLTVTSAQKNPTAFYLCASSRSDSPDEQFFGPGTRLTVL.

The CDR3 DNA follows: TGTGCCAGCAGCCCGGGGGGTTTGGATACGCAGTATTTT. Translation: CASSPGGLDTQYF. This sequence joins TRBV7-9 and TRBJ2-3; TRBD2 matches 7 bases. The V gene end was trimmed by 5 bases and the J gene end by 6 bases; junction bases not matched to a gene: 5. Per the germline V gene, CDR1 is SEHNR and CDR2 is FQNEAQ (reference sequence). The CDR3 is 13 amino acids.

The chain carries TRBV11-2 and TRBJ2-3, with D possibly being TRBD2 (6 bases). The CDR3 is made up of 16 amino acids. Trimming took 3 bases from V and 5 from J, leaving 18 bases between them. Germline V gene data show CDR1 as SGHAT and CDR2 as FQNNGV. The DNA of the CDR3 is TGTGCCAGCAGCTTGAAGGAGGGCCGTCGGAAAGATACGCAGTATTTT. This sequence encodes CASSLKEGRRKDTQYF.

The V gene is TRBV5-4, the J gene TRBJ2-1; D is possibly TRBD1 (6 bases). This CDR3 is built from 15 residues. CDR1 is SGHNT and CDR2 is YYREEE in the germline V gene (reference sequence). With 0 bases removed from V and 5 bases from J, the gap between germline ends came to 12 bases. CDR3 nucleotides: TGTGCCAGCAGCTTGGGTGGCGGACAGAACAATGAGCAGTTCTTC. Translated, it gives CASSLGGGQNNEQFF.

This chain uses TRBV14 with TRBJ1-3; no clear D gene. The length of the CDR3 is 17 residues. Germline V lookup: CDR1 SGHDN, CDR2 FVKESK. Deletions cut 4 bases from V and 0 bases from J, with 16 bases between. The CDR3 coding sequence is TGTGCCAGCAGCCCAAGCGGGATCCCCTACTCTGGAAACACCATATATTTT. It codes for CASSPSGIPYSGNTIYF.

The chain employs TRBV5-5 and TRBJ2-2; TRBD2 matches 14 bases. Germline V gene lookup returns CDR1 SGHKS and CDR2 YYEKEE (reference sequence). V gave up 4 bases and J gave up 6 bases; unmatched junction bases: 5. The CDR3 loop spans 16 amino acids. The CDR3 reads CASSPGTSGGPGELFF. CDR3 DNA sequence: TGTGCCAGCAGCCCAGGGACTAGCGGGGGACCCGGGGAGCTGTTTTTT.

The chain has TRBV19 and TRBJ2-1, with TRBD2 matching 9 bases. The CDR3 extends over 15 amino acids. Germline CDR1 is LNHDA and CDR2 is SQIVND (reference sequence). With V trimmed by 3 bases and J by 6 bases, 6 bases remained unmatched. CDR3 sequence: CASSMGSGSGNEQFF. For the CDR3, the DNA is TGTGCCAGTAGTATGGGTAGCGGGAGTGGCAATGAGCAGTTCTTC.

There are a few counts of this clone. The rearrangement uses TRBV27 and TRBJ1-2; the match to TRBD1 covers 9 bases. The J segment lost 5 bases and the V segment lost 4 bases, leaving 14 bases of the junction unmatched. CDR1 and CDR2 (germline): MNHEY, SMNVEV (reference sequence). The CDR3 is 17 residues long. The CDR3 bases are TGTGCCAGCAGTTCGTCCGGGACAGGGACCGCCGGATATGGCTACACCTTC. Encoded protein: CASSSSGTGTAGYGYTF.

The chain couples TRBV23-1 to TRBJ2-7; 8 nucleotides match TRBD1. TRBV23-1 is labeled an ORF, and its function is uncertain. The V gene end was trimmed by 8 bases and the J gene end by 2 bases; junction bases not matched to a gene: 5. This CDR3 is 13 amino acids long. The CDR3: CASVRGPTYEQYF. The CDR3 nucleotides read TGCGCCAGCGTCAGGGGGCCCACCTACGAGCAGTACTTC.